These T cell receptor beta chains were read from a single sample in a study of blood T cell repertoires in COVID-19. Only in-frame clones appear in the TCRdb table, and some are missing; sequencing was by immunoSEQ multiplex PCR. The sample has about 210,000 clones, 85% seen once. The specimen was peripheral blood. The receptors derive from an older woman with COVID-19, enrolled during active disease. CDR3s include the opening cysteine and the closing phenylalanine or tryptophan. Fields, in order: CDR3 protein, V gene, J gene.

CASSLGTGEDTGELFF	TRBV4-3	TRBJ2-2
CASSLVASEAFF	TRBV12-3/TRBV12-4	TRBJ1-1
CASSPDRDTTSYGYTF	TRBV19	TRBJ1-2
CASKTDSQETQYF	TRBV2	TRBJ2-5
CASSPTGLRGYTF	TRBV27	TRBJ1-2
CASSLTGDTEAFF	TRBV7-3	TRBJ1-1
CASSSTPTPDYNTGELFF	TRBV7-9	TRBJ2-2
CASSWGQQAQYF	TRBV19	TRBJ2-5
CASSLVYSPNYGYTF	TRBV7-8	TRBJ1-2
CASSSFTGTGDSGANVLTF	TRBV11-3	TRBJ2-6
CASSQGDRAKIQETQYF	TRBV4-1	TRBJ2-5
CASSAQGRNYGYTF	TRBV5-4	TRBJ1-2
CASSFSGRLNTEAFF	TRBV13	TRBJ1-1
CATSTGQGSNQPQHF	TRBV15	TRBJ1-5
CASSRHTGTRETEAFF	TRBV7-9	TRBJ1-1
CASSLQAGSYGYTF	TRBV27	TRBJ1-2
CASSTGQFDQPQHF	TRBV5-1	TRBJ1-5
CASSHYPGETQYF	TRBV14	TRBJ2-5
CASSLGGTAYGYTF	TRBV7-9	TRBJ1-2
CASSPGGQDEQYF	TRBV9	TRBJ2-7
CASSLGVNYGYTF	TRBV7-2	TRBJ1-2
CASSIGQGRTEAFF	TRBV19	TRBJ1-1
CASTLDPGKSNEQFF	TRBV6-5	TRBJ2-1
CASSVSETQYF	TRBV2	TRBJ2-5
CASGQRTNYGYTF	TRBV27	TRBJ1-2
CASSTKTGPYGYTF	TRBV7-2	TRBJ1-2
CASSLRAGRYEQYF	TRBV7-2	TRBJ2-7
CASSEVGTGSCNQPQHF	TRBV10-1	TRBJ1-5
CASTKHRGSEGYGYTF	TRBV7-2	TRBJ1-2
CASSIEFGTGRSPLHF	TRBV19	TRBJ1-6
CASAVAGGPYEQYF	TRBV7-3	TRBJ2-7
CASSPPSTPPGHEQFF	TRBV18	TRBJ2-1
CSVEAGTDTQYF	TRBV29-1	TRBJ2-3
CASSQGGGAKNIQYF	TRBV3-1/TRBV3-2	TRBJ2-4
CASSFGTGEFF	TRBV7-2	TRBJ2-1
CSVDRGNTGELFF	TRBV29-1	TRBJ2-2
CASRQGRAQPQHF	TRBV12-3/TRBV12-4	TRBJ1-5
CATREDTQYF	TRBV10-3	TRBJ2-3
CAWRPTSTGELFF	TRBV30	TRBJ2-2
CASSLSGRDEQYF	TRBV5-6	TRBJ2-7
CAWSVQGNTEAFF	TRBV30	TRBJ1-1
CASSPQTGGFAGELFF	TRBV13	TRBJ2-2
CSVGGPSGGADTQYF	TRBV29-1	TRBJ2-5
CAISESISRDEQYF	TRBV10-3	TRBJ2-7
CASSTYYRANYGYTF	TRBV4-3	TRBJ1-2
CASSLLTKGVSEQFF	TRBV7-9	TRBJ2-1
CASSLSTYEQYF	TRBV7-9	TRBJ2-7
CASRGRVGYEQYF	TRBV12-3/TRBV12-4	TRBJ2-7
CASSTDRGLADTQYF	TRBV7-3	TRBJ2-3
CASSLGYSPRPYNSPLHF	TRBV7-8	TRBJ1-6
CASSLAPTESYGYTF	TRBV7-2	TRBJ1-2
CASSLHLAGGDNEQFF	TRBV11-3	TRBJ2-1
CASSGGGAGGELFF	TRBV5-1	TRBJ2-2
CASSLEASVTDEQFF	TRBV5-1	TRBJ2-1
CASSLGDSPTDTQYF	TRBV5-1	TRBJ2-3
CASSFTGGRNTEAFF	TRBV5-1	TRBJ1-1
CASSPPQGSGANVLTF	TRBV5-4	TRBJ2-6
CASSLTGGRGTQYF	TRBV28	TRBJ2-5
CASRVRTGGNTEAFF	TRBV7-2	TRBJ1-1